This T cell receptor beta chain derives from a study of cytomegalovirus exposure and HLA in healthy donors. Findings of the study overall: In a later analysis, productive TCRs from donors in an Asian-associated ancestry cluster reportedly carried fewer N-insertions than the cohort mean. High sensitivity and specificity were reportedly achieved when the classifier diagnosed cytomegalovirus status.

This PCR relied on a set of 60 Vbeta primers and 13 Jbeta primers. The assay was immunoSEQ multiplex PCR, and TCRdb's table has in-frame clones only and misses some. This sample carries roughly 180,000 clones, 70% to 85% of them seen once, and the ten largest clones take less than 1.5%. When sampled, the donors appeared nominally healthy, though they likely had unrecorded immune exposures. Turning to this clone: The antigen remains undetermined.

The sequencing input was PBMCs. This TCR was sampled from a woman aged 25 to 39 in good health and CMV-seropositive.

The CDR3 loop reads CASSLEGGETQYF. The CDR3 nucleotides read TGTGCCAGCAGCTTAGAGGGGGGAGAGACCCAGTACTTC. V gene TRBV11-3 combines with J gene TRBJ2-5; TRBD2 is a possible D gene (6 bases). Trimming took off 0 bases at V and 4 bases at J, with 6 bases between the two ends. The V gene's germline CDR1 is SGHNT and CDR2 YENEEA. The length of the CDR3 is 13 residues.